The sequence of this T cell receptor beta chain was determined in a study of blood T cell repertoires in COVID-19. Across the study: Acute and convalescent COVID-19 samples came from the United States, Italy and Spain.

Germline V lookup: CDR1 LNHNV, CDR2 YYDKDF (reference sequence). V was cut by 5 bases and J by 13 bases, with 12 bases left in between. The CDR3 covers 11 residues. Clones were sequenced by immunoSEQ multiplex PCR, and TCRdb holds only the in-frame ones, with some missing. The sample lists about 98,000 clones, about 80% occurring once. The source of this sequence is an elderly man with acute or convalescent COVID-19. The rearrangement joins TRBV15 to TRBJ2-1; possibly TRBD2 for D (6 bases). Specimen: peripheral blood. CDR3 residues: CATSVGLFQFF. The CDR3 coding sequence is TGTGCCACCAGCGTCGGACTATTCCAGTTCTTC.